The 21 T cell receptor beta chains below come from one sample, sequenced in a study of liver allograft versus peripheral blood T cells. Across the study: Repertoires of T cell receptors in transplanted livers were compared with recipients' peripheral blood repertoires.

TCRdb redid the calling of the reads with MiXCR, one entry per CDR3 protein. The sample lists some 9,000 distinct CDR3 sequences; 20% were seen once. These receptors were taken from a human patient who had a liver transplant. Certain T cells may be donor cells from the graft.

The chain links TRBV28 to TRBJ1-2; D is unclear. From germline, CDR1 is MDHEN and CDR2 SYDVKM. The CDR3 has 12 amino acids. The V gene lost 2 bases and the J gene lost 3 bases, with 4 bases spanning the gap. The CDR3 region is CASSLRDYGYTF. In nucleotides, the CDR3 is TGTGCCAGCAGTTTAAGGGACTATGGCTACACCTTC.

A remark on this clonotype: This may be a read error, as it is one base from a much larger clone. The chain employs TRBV10-3 and TRBJ2-1, with D hard to call. Germline CDR1 ENHRY, CDR2 SYGVKD. CDR3 size: 15 residues. CDR3 in DNA: TGTGCCACCAGTAACTTGGGTTCCACCTACAATGAGCAGTTCTTC. Translating gives CATSNLGSTYNEQFF.

The chain links TRBV2 to TRBJ2-5; TRBD1 aligns across 7 bases. Germline lookup yields CDR1 SNHLY and CDR2 FYNNEI. J lost 1 base, V lost 7 bases, and 3 bases had no gene match. The CDR3 sequence is 13 residues long. The CDR3 DNA reads as TGTGCCAGCAACGGGGACAGCCAAGAGACCCAGTACTTC. Its translation: CASNGDSQETQYF.

The chain links TRBV30 to TRBJ2-7; 11 positions match TRBD2. Germline V lookup: CDR1 GTSNPN, CDR2 SVGIG (reference sequence). Trimming removed 7 bases from V and 2 bases from J; junction bases left unmatched: 4. The CDR3 loop spans 13 amino acids. The CDR3 DNA sequence: TGTGCCTTGGGGACTAGCGGAACCTACGAGCAGTACTTC. It yields the protein CALGTSGTYEQYF.

This clonotype rates as medium-sized. The chain couples TRBV7-2 to TRBJ1-2; D not certain. Trimming left V 1 base short and J 0 bases short, with 12 bases between. The CDR3 totals 16 residues. From germline, CDR1 is SGHTA and CDR2 FQGNSA. The CDR3 region has the DNA TGTGCCAGCAGCTTAGTCGGAGGGTGGGCTAACTATGGCTACACCTTC. Translating gives CASSLVGGWANYGYTF.

This chain connects TRBV5-1 to TRBJ2-3, with a weak D call TRBD2 (5 bases). V dropped 0 bases and J dropped 3 bases, with 14 bases sitting between them. Germline V CDR1 and CDR2: SGHRS, YFSETQ. The CDR3 consists of 16 residues. The CDR3 protein is CASSLAGRDFTDTQYF. The CDR3 coding sequence is TGCGCCAGCAGCTTGGCGGGGAGAGACTTTACAGATACGCAGTATTTT.

This clonotype was recorded many times. Written as DNA, the CDR3 is TGTGCCAGCAGCGCCGACAGGGGGCGCCTATATGGCTACACCTTC. Translating gives CASSADRGRLYGYTF. This chain connects TRBV5-6 to TRBJ1-2, with 10 bases identical to TRBD1. The CDR3 runs 15 residues. J was trimmed by 5 bases and V by 4 bases; bases with no gene match: 8. In germline, CDR1 is SGHDT, CDR2 YYEEEE.

The gene calls are TRBV29-1 and TRBJ2-7; 11 bases map to TRBD1. CDR3 length: 13 amino acids. Germline values: CDR1 SQVTM, CDR2 ANQGSEA. Trimming took 4 bases from V and 3 from J; bases not matched to a gene: 2. CDR3 loop: CSVAGQGGYEQYF. The DNA of the CDR3 is TGCAGCGTTGCGGGACAGGGGGGCTACGAGCAGTACTTC.

This clonotype was found a few times. V gene TRBV12-3 or TRBV12-4 combines with J gene TRBJ1-1; D might be TRBD1 (6 bases). This CDR3 is 15 amino acids long. V lost 5 bases, J lost 3 bases, and 16 bases lay in between. The CDR3 loop reads CASSHQGMGYTEAFF. The CDR3 DNA follows: TGTGCCAGCAGTCACCAGGGGATGGGGTACACTGAAGCTTTCTTT.

This rearrangement joins TRBV20-1 to TRBJ1-4, with 9 positions matching TRBD1. V was clipped by 6 bases and J by 8 bases; unmatched bases: 10. The CDR3 runs 14 residues. Germline V CDR1 and CDR2: DFQATT, SNEGSKA (reference sequence). CDR3 in amino acids: CSALQGAGGEKLFF. As DNA, the CDR3 is TGCAGTGCCCTACAGGGGGCTGGAGGCGAAAAACTGTTTTTT.

This chain links TRBV29-1 with TRBJ1-3; TRBD1 matches 8 bases. This CDR3 has 12 amino acids. Germline CDR1 SQVTM, CDR2 ANQGSEA. J lost 7 bases, V lost 3 bases, and 2 bases had no gene match. Written as DNA, the CDR3 is TGCAGCGTTGAGACAGGGGAGAACACCATATATTTT. It specifies CSVETGENTIYF.

The genes are TRBV12-3 or TRBV12-4 and TRBJ2-7; D is unclear. This CDR3 has 11 residues. Trimming stripped 3 bases from V and 3 bases from J, with 3 bases between. CDR3 region: CASSFLYEQYF. The DNA for the CDR3 is TGTGCCAGCAGTTTTCTCTACGAGCAGTACTTC.

This clonotype was observed at least ten times. This chain connects TRBV18 to TRBJ1-2; 8 nucleotides line up with TRBD1. Germline CDR1 is KGHSH and CDR2 is LQKENI. The V segment lost 3 bases and the J segment 3 bases; nucleotides outside the gene matches: 6. The CDR3 sequence is 15 residues long. CDR3 sequence reads: CASSPRDRLDYGYTF. The CDR3 DNA reads as TGTGCCAGCTCACCGAGGGACAGGTTGGACTATGGCTACACCTTC. The variable domain in full, completed from reference TRBV18 and TRBJ1-2, reads NAGVMQNPRHLVRRRGQEARLRCSPMKGHSHVYWYRQLPEEGLKFMVYLQKENIIDESGMPKERFSAEFPKEGPSILRIQQVVRGDSAAYFCASSPRDRLDYGYTFGSGTRLTVV.

This clonotype was seen repeatedly, ten times or more. The rearrangement uses TRBV7-2 and TRBJ1-4; D call uncertain. Trimming stripped 1 base from V and 4 bases from J, with 4 bases between. This CDR3 comprises 13 residues. CDR1 is SGHTA, CDR2 FQGNSA, per germline. As DNA, the CDR3 is TGTGCCAGCAGCTTAGACAGTAATGAAAAACTGTTTTTT. It codes for CASSLDSNEKLFF.

The J gene is TRBJ1-2, the V gene TRBV7-9; D is uncertain. The V end lost 5 bases, the J end lost 8 bases, and 15 bases lay between the germline ends. Germline V gene lookup returns CDR1 SEHNR and CDR2 FQNEAQ (reference sequence). The CDR3 totals 13 residues. The CDR3 reads CASSQDRLDGYTF. The CDR3 nucleotides are TGTGCCAGCAGCCAGGACCGCCTGGACGGCTACACCTTC.

The sample holds a few counts of this clonotype. CDR3 in DNA: TGTGCCAGCCGCGGGAACTCCTACAATGAGCAGTTCTTC. Its translation is CASRGNSYNEQFF. This chain connects TRBV28 to TRBJ2-1, with a possible D match to TRBD2 (6 bases). Germline V gene lookup returns CDR1 MDHEN and CDR2 SYDVKM. The CDR3 runs to 13 residues. Trimming removed 8 bases from V and 0 bases from J, with 8 bases in between.

As concerns this clonotype: The likely explanation is a read error, given a far larger clone one base away. The V and J genes are TRBV6-6 and TRBJ1-6; D remains unclear. CDR1 and CDR2 from the germline V gene are MNHNY and SVGAGI (reference sequence). The CDR3 is 14 amino acids. The CDR3 DNA is TGTGCCGGCAGTTACTCGACGGGAAATTCACCCCTCCACTTT. Amino acid sequence: CAGSYSTGNSPLHF.

CDR3 coding DNA: TGTGCCACTAGATACCGGGACAGGTTCTCCTACGAGCAGTACTTC. It codes for CATRYRDRFSYEQYF. The chain carries TRBV19 and TRBJ2-7; 8 bases are a match to TRBD1. This CDR3 spans 15 amino acids. Germline V gives CDR1 LNHDA, CDR2 SQIVND (reference sequence). V dropped 10 bases and J dropped 0; count of bases not matched to a gene: 11.

Ten or more counts support this clonotype. The rearrangement joins TRBV30 to TRBJ1-6; D gene ambiguous. Trimming took 2 bases from V and 5 from J, leaving 7 bases between them. This CDR3 region has 13 residues. Germline V lookup: CDR1 GTSNPN, CDR2 SVGIG (reference sequence). The CDR3 DNA is TGTGCCTGGAGTTTCCAGGATAATTCACCCCTCCACTTT. It translates to CAWSFQDNSPLHF.

By proportion, this clonotype is medium-sized. This rearrangement joins TRBV7-2 to TRBJ1-3; 8 nucleotides agree with TRBD1. J lost 0 bases, V lost 6 bases, and 7 bases had no gene match. Germline V gives CDR1 SGHTA, CDR2 FQGNSA. The CDR3 sequence is 16 residues long. The CDR3 nucleotides are TGTGCCAGCAGTCTTACAGGGGGGAACTCTGGAAACACCATATATTTT. It codes for CASSLTGGNSGNTIYF.

The CDR3 loop reads CASSVEGGLGGYTF. The CDR3 DNA reads TGTGCCAGCAGTGTGGAGGGGGGTTTAGGTGGCTACACCTTC. V gene TRBV28 combines with J gene TRBJ1-2, with D possibly TRBD1 on 6 matching bases. This CDR3 has 14 residues. Per the germline V gene, CDR1 is MDHEN and CDR2 is SYDVKM. V was cut by 5 bases and J by 7 bases, with 17 bases left in between.